The T cell receptor beta chain under discussion was sequenced for a study of shared clonotypes between healthy human individuals. An assay was performed, and its level was deep. Sequencing was performed with immunoSEQ multiplex PCR; in TCRdb, only in-frame clones are kept and a portion is missing. The table lists about 2.4 million clones, 85% to 95% of them singletons. This clone appeared once. The germline gives CDR1 SNHLY, CDR2 FYNNEI. The trim removed 8 bases at V and 2 bases at J, leaving 4 bases unmatched. The CDR3 extends over 14 amino acids. The V call is TRBV2, the J call TRBJ1-3; 9 nucleotides match TRBD1. The receptor was derived from a man aged 18 to 29 in good health. The material sequenced was naive CD4+ T cells sorted from blood. Subset in this sample: CD45RA+ positively selected. The DNA for the CDR3 is TGTGCCAGCGGGGACAGGGTGGCTGGAAACACCATATATTTT. Amino acids: CASGDRVAGNTIYF.